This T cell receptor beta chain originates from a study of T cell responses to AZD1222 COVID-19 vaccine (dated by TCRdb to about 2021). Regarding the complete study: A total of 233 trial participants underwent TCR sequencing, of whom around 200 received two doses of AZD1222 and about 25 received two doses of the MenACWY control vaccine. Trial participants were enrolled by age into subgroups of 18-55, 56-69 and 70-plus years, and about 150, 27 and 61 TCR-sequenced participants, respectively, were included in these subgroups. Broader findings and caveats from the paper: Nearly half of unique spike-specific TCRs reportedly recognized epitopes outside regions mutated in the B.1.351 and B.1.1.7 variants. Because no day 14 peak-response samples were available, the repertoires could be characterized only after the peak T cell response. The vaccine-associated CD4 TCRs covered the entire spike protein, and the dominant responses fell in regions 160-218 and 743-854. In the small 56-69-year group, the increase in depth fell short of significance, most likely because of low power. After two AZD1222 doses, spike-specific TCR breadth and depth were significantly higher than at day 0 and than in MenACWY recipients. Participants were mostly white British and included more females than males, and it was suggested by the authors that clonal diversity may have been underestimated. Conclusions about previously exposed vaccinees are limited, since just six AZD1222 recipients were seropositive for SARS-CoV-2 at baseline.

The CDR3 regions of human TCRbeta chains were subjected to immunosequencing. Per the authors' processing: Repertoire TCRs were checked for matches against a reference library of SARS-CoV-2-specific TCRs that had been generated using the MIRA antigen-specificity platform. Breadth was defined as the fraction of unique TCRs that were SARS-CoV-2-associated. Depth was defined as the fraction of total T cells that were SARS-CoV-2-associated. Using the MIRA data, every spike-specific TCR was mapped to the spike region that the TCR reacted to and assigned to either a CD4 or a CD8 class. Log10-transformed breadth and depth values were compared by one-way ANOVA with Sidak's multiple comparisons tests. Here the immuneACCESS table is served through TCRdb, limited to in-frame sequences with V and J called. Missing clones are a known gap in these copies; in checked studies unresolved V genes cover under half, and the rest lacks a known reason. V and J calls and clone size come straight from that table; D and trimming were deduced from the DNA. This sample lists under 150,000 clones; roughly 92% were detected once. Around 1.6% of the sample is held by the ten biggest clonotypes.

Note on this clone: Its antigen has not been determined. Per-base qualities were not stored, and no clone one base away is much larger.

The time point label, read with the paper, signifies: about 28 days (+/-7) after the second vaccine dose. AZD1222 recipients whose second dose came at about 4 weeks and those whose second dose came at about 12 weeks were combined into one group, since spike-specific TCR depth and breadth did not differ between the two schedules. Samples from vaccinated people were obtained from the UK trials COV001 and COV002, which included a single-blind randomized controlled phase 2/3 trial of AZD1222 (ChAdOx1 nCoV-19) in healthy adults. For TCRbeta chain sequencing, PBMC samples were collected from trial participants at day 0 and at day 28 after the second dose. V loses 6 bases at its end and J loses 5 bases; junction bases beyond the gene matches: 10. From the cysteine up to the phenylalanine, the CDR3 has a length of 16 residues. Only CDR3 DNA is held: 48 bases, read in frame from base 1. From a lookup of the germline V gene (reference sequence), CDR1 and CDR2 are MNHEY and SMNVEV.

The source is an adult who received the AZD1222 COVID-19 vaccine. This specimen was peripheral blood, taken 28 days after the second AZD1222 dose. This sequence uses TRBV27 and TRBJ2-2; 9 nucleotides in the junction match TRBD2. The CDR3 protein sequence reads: CASRWSASGATGELFF. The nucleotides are TGTGCCAGCAGGTGGTCGGCTAGCGGGGCAACCGGGGAGCTGTTTTTT.